This T cell receptor beta chain was sequenced for a study of shared clonotypes between healthy human individuals. The study, taken as a whole, reports: Naive subsets typically showed greater estimated richness than memory subsets.

The V segment lost 5 bases and the J segment 7 bases; nucleotides outside the gene matches: 10. The CDR3 extends over 16 amino acids. Germline CDR1 and CDR2: SGHAT and FQNNGV. With regard to this clone: The antigen is not known.

The assay was immunoSEQ multiplex PCR, and TCRdb's table has in-frame clones only and misses some. Seen here are approximately 700,000 clones, around 73% observed once, and the top ten hold around 2%. The TCR comes from a young woman in good health. Sequenced material: memory CD4+ T cells sorted from blood. The subset is: CD45RA-negative fraction. This chain links TRBV11-2 with TRBJ2-2; 10 bases are shared with TRBD1. The CDR3 DNA follows: TGTGCCAGCAGCAGAAGACAGGGGGCTATCGGCGGGGAGCTGTTTTTT. This gives the protein CASSRRQGAIGGELFF.